Below, one TCR beta chain is given with its context. Its antigen is not known. The data were obtained in a study of cytomegalovirus exposure and HLA in healthy donors. Per the germline V gene, CDR1 is MNHNS and CDR2 is SASEGT. V gave up 6 bases and J gave up 2 bases, with 11 bases separating them. This CDR3 has 15 residues. PCR primers comprised 60 Vbeta and 13 Jbeta primers. The assay was immunoSEQ multiplex PCR, and TCRdb's table has in-frame clones only and misses some. In the table there are 230,000 or so clones, around nine tenths of which are singletons. Study-wide results and caveats: TCR beta sequences reportedly predicted most subjects' HLA-A and HLA-B alleles accurately. Investigators reported 164 TCR beta chains as tied to cytomegalovirus. Later analysis placed DRB1 highest and HLA-C lowest in TCR association rates, which differed by HLA locus.

The chain has TRBV6-1 and TRBJ2-6, with a weak D call TRBD1 (6 bases). The clonotype was recovered from a girl aged 2 to 9 in good health and CMV-seronegative. Sequenced input: PBMCs. In DNA, the CDR3 is TGTGCCAGCAGAGTACAGGGCACTGGGGCCAACGTCCTGACTTTC. Its protein product is CASRVQGTGANVLTF.